Below, 2 T cell receptor beta chains from the same sample are listed, as sequenced in a study of human T cells and chemical hapten exposure. Time point reported: pre-sensitization, week 0. Sample treatment: therapeutic diphenylcyclopropenone sensitization with weekly scalp DPC. One entry per CDR3 protein results from TCRdb running MiXCR on the RACE reads. The sample carries around 250,000 distinct CDR3 sequences, about 9% recorded once. Specimen: whole blood, collected in connection with sensitization to the hapten diphenylcyclopropenone (DPC). Source of these receptors: a woman aged 40-49 years with alopecia areata. Some clones in this sample may be carry-over from other donors' samples.

This clonotype occurred a few times. The V and J genes are TRBV7-2 and TRBJ2-4, with D unclear. The V and J ends lost 5 bases and 0 bases respectively, with 23 bases between them. The CDR3 sequence is 19 residues long. CDR1 is SGHTA and CDR2 is FQGNSA in the germline V gene. CDR3 nucleotides: TGTGCCAGCAGCGCGCTTGGCCAGGTGTCGACTCTAGCCAAAAACATTCAGTACTTC. Protein: CASSALGQVSTLAKNIQYF.

This clonotype has more than one count but fewer than ten. This rearrangement joins TRBV20-1 to TRBJ1-2; 9 positions agree with TRBD1. Germline loops: CDR1 DFQATT, CDR2 SNEGSKA (reference sequence). V dropped 5 bases and J dropped 9; count of bases not matched to a gene: 10. The CDR3 contains 13 residues. CDR3 residues: CSADAAGQGSYTF. CDR3 coding DNA: TGCAGTGCTGACGCTGCAGGACAGGGGAGCTACACCTTC.